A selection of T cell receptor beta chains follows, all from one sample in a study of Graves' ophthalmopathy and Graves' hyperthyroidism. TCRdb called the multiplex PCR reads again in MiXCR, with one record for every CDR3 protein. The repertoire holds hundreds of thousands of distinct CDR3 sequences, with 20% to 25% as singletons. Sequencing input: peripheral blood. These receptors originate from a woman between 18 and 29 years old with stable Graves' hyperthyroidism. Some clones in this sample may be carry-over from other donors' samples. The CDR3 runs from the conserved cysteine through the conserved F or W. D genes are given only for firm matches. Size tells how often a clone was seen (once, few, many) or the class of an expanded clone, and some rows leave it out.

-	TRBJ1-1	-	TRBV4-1	TGCGCCAGCAGCCCCCTGGGGGGTTGGGTGTCATATGACACTGAAGCTTTCTTT	CASSPLGGWVSYDTEAFF
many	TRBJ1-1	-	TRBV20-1	TGCAGTGCTGAACACGGAAACACTGAAGCTTTCTTT	CSAEHGNTEAFF
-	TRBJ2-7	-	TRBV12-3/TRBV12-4	TGTGCCAGCAGTTTAAGCAGCGATTCGGCGGGCGAGCAGTACTTC	CASSLSSDSAGEQYF
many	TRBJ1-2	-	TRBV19	TGTGCCAGTGCAGAAAACTATGGCTACACCTTC	CASAENYGYTF
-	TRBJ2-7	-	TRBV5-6	TGTGCCAGCAGCCCAGGAGCCGTATACGAGCAGTACTTC	CASSPGAVYEQYF
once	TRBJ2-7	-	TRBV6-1	TGTGCCAGCAGCGAATCAAGGGGGAGGCGGTACTTC	CASSESRGRRYF
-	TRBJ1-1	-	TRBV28	TGTGCCAGCAGTCAACTACAGAACACTGAAGCTTTCTTT	CASSQLQNTEAFF
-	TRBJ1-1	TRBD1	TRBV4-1	TGCGCCAGCAGCCAAGATCAGGGACAGGGATACACTGAAGCTTTCTTT	CASSQDQGQGYTEAFF
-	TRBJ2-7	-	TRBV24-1	TGTGCCACCAGTGACCCTGCGGCCTCCTACGAGCAGTACTTC	CATSDPAASYEQYF
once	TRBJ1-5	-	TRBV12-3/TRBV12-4	TGTGCCAGCAGCTCCTCTTTTGGTCAGCCCCAGCATTTT	CASSSSFGQPQHF
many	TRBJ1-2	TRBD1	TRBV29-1	TGCAGCGTTCTGACAGGGGAATGGACGTACACCTTC	CSVLTGEWTYTF
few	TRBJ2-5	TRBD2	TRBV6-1	TGTGCCAGCAGTGAGCTAGCGGGAGAGACCCAGTACTTC	CASSELAGETQYF
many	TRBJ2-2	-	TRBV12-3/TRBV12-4	TGTGCCAGCTCCCGCCCGACCGGGGAGCTGTTTTTT	CASSRPTGELFF